These 25 T cell receptor beta chains came from one sample sequenced in a study of immune heterogeneity within non-small cell lung tumors. Each sample used 600 to 700 ng of genomic DNA from bulk tumor tissue. Taken during surgery, several biopsies per primary tumor were spaced as far apart as possible within the tumor mass. The cohort was untreated, with newly diagnosed non-small cell lung cancer undergoing curative surgery. Multiplex PCR (32 V and 13 J primers) was used to amplify the TCR beta CDR3. MiXCR was run by TCRdb on the multiplex PCR reads, yielding one entry per CDR3 protein. This table has roughly 13,000 distinct CDR3 sequences, about a quarter appearing once. Sequenced sample: lung tumor tissue. These receptors were collected from a man between 50 and 59 years old with non-small cell lung cancer.

This clonotype was detected ten times or more. The chain employs TRBV20-1 and TRBJ1-2, with D maybe TRBD1 (5 bases). Germline CDR1 and CDR2: DFQATT and SNEGSKA (reference sequence). The CDR3 has 12 residues. V lost 3 bases and J lost 4, with 9 bases in between. CDR3 region: CSASLGTYGYTF. The CDR3 nucleotides read TGCAGTGCTAGTTTGGGGACCTATGGCTACACCTTC.

This clonotype was seen many times. This chain connects TRBV20-1 to TRBJ2-1; TRBD2 is a possible D gene (5 bases). The CDR3 is 12 amino acids. V lost 5 bases and J 4 bases, leaving 9 bases between the germline ends. Per the germline V gene, CDR1 is DFQATT and CDR2 is SNEGSKA (reference sequence). CDR3 coding DNA: TGCAGTGCTCCTACTAGATACAATGAGCAGTTCTTC. Translated: CSAPTRYNEQFF.

This clonotype was seen ten or more times. The chain has TRBV12-3 or TRBV12-4 and TRBJ2-5; the D is unclear. V gave up 0 bases and J gave up 10 bases, with 9 bases separating them. This CDR3 comprises 12 residues. CDR3 residues: CASSLAQMGQYF. The CDR3 nucleotides are TGTGCCAGCAGTTTAGCGCAGATGGGCCAGTACTTC.

This clonotype was detected a few times. One base away lies a much larger clone, so this may be a sequencing read error. V and J are TRBV10-2 and TRBJ1-2; the match to TRBD1 covers 8 bases. Germline CDR1 is WSHSY and CDR2 is SAAADI. V dropped 4 bases and J dropped 2; count of bases not matched to a gene: 0. The CDR3 has 13 amino acids. Here the CDR3 DNA reads TGCGCCAGCAGTGGGACAGGGAACTATGGCTACACCTTC. As protein: CASSGTGNYGYTF.

This clonotype was seen ten or more times. This chain joins TRBV7-2 and TRBJ1-5; 7 bases match TRBD1. The CDR3 runs to 17 residues. Trimming cost V 1 base and J 7 bases; bases outside gene matches: 13. The germline gives CDR1 SGHTA, CDR2 FQGNSA. Here the CDR3 DNA reads TGTGCCAGCAGCTTAGGCGGCCTGACAGGGCCGTTCCAGCCCCAGCATTTT. Translated, it gives CASSLGGLTGPFQPQHF.

This clonotype is classed as medium-sized. The V gene is TRBV19, the J gene TRBJ1-5; D is unresolved. The V end lost 3 bases, the J end lost 0 bases, and 9 bases lay between the germline ends. CDR1 is LNHDA and CDR2 is SQIVND in the germline V gene (reference sequence). The CDR3 is made up of 15 amino acids. The CDR3 is CASSIEFHSNQPQHF. The CDR3 DNA is TGTGCCAGTAGTATCGAGTTCCATAGCAATCAGCCCCAGCATTTT.

This clonotype was counted many times. The CDR3 nucleotides read TGTGCCAGCTCCCCGGGGACAGAAAGCTCTTATGGCTACACCTTC. It codes for CASSPGTESSYGYTF. The gene calls are TRBV18 and TRBJ1-2, with 7 nucleotides matching TRBD1. Germline V CDR1 and CDR2: KGHSH, LQKENI. J gave up 5 bases and V 6 bases, and 12 bases lay outside the gene matches. This CDR3 region has 15 residues.

About this clonotype: This sequence may be a read error, since a much larger clone differs from it by one base. V and J are TRBV20-1 and TRBJ2-1; tentative D call: TRBD2 (5 bases). CDR1 and CDR2 (germline): DFQATT, SNEGSKA (reference sequence). Trimming cost V 6 bases and J 5 bases, with 11 bases left between them. This CDR3 contains 12 residues. DNA of the CDR3: TGCAGTGCCCCGGGATGCCACAATGAGCAGTTCTTC. This encodes CSAPGCHNEQFF.

This clonotype was recorded many times. The rearrangement uses TRBV18 and TRBJ1-4; D unresolved. The CDR3 is made up of 15 amino acids. With 2 bases removed from V and 7 bases from J, the gap between germline ends came to 14 bases. The germline V gene has CDR1 KGHSH and CDR2 LQKENI. The CDR3 region is CASSPGSIEGEKLFF. CDR3 nucleotides: TGTGCCAGCTCACCAGGAAGCATAGAGGGTGAAAAACTGTTTTTT.

By proportion, this clonotype is medium-sized (0.01 to 0.1%). An end of the junction does not agree with germline; a read error may underlie this. The chain combines TRBV4-1 with TRBJ2-7; D may match TRBD1 or TRBD2 (5 bases each). The CDR3 has 15 amino acids. The germline CDR1 and CDR2 sequences are MGHRA and YSYEKL. CDR3 loop: CASSEEGPSPYEQYF. The CDR3 DNA reads as TGCGCCAGCAGCGAAGAGGGGCCTAGCCCCTACGAGCAGTACTTC.

V and J are TRBV7-6 and TRBJ2-3, with a weak D call TRBD2 (5 bases). The germline gives CDR1 SGHVS, CDR2 FNYEAQ. The CDR3 consists of 16 residues. Trimming removed 1 base from V and 0 bases from J, with 11 bases in between. CDR3 loop: CASSLGRDFSTDTQYF. The CDR3 nucleotides read TGTGCCAGCAGCTTAGGTCGGGATTTCAGCACAGATACGCAGTATTTT.

This clonotype was seen ten or more times. The rearrangement joins TRBV28 to TRBJ1-5, with 7 bases lining up with TRBD1. Germline CDR1 MDHEN, CDR2 SYDVKM. Germline trimming cut 5 bases from V and 6 bases from J; bases unmatched to any gene: 7. The CDR3 totals 14 residues. CDR3: CASSTTGEAQPQHF. CDR3 sequence (DNA): TGTGCCAGCAGTACTACAGGGGAGGCTCAGCCCCAGCATTTT.

The chain carries TRBV2 and TRBJ2-2; 9 bases agree with TRBD1. With V trimmed by 6 bases and J by 6 bases, 8 bases remained unmatched. In germline, CDR1 is SNHLY, CDR2 FYNNEI. The CDR3 is 15 residues long. The CDR3 here is CASRTGTGKAGELFF. CDR3 nucleotide sequence: TGTGCCAGCAGGACCGGGACAGGGAAGGCCGGGGAGCTGTTTTTT. Full variable domain (missing parts from reference TRBV2 and TRBJ2-2): EPEVTQTPSHQVTQMGQEVILRCVPISNHLYFYWYRQILGQKVEFLVSFYNNEISEKSEIFDDQFSVERPDGSNFTLKIRSTKLEDSAMYFCASRTGTGKAGELFFGEGSRLTVL.

The chain has TRBV24-1 and TRBJ1-2; possible D gene TRBD1, 6 bases. The CDR3 covers 13 residues. Trimming removed 7 bases from V and 7 bases from J, with 15 bases in between. Germline-derived CDR1 and CDR2 are KGHDR and SFDVKD. The CDR3 region is CATRGTGCVGYTF. The CDR3 DNA sequence: TGTGCCACCAGGGGCACAGGGTGCGTTGGCTACACCTTC.

The CDR3 loop is CSARVSGQGSQPQHF. The CDR3 DNA reads as TGCAGTGCTAGAGTTTCGGGACAGGGGTCTCAGCCCCAGCATTTT. The chain links TRBV20-1 to TRBJ1-5, with TRBD1 matching over 10 bases. From germline, CDR1 is DFQATT and CDR2 SNEGSKA (reference sequence). The CDR3 sequence is 15 residues long. J lost 6 bases, V lost 1 base, and 6 bases had no gene match.

This clonotype is deemed medium-sized. The chain combines TRBV19 with TRBJ2-1; no firm D call. Trimming removed 2 bases from V and 2 bases from J, with 13 bases in between. CDR3 size: 16 residues. Germline loops: CDR1 LNHDA, CDR2 SQIVND (reference sequence). DNA of the CDR3: TGTGCCAGTAGTATATCAGGCGCAGGTACCTACAATGAGCAGTTCTTC. Its protein is CASSISGAGTYNEQFF. Drawing the rest from reference TRBV19 and TRBJ2-1, the complete variable domain is DGGITQSPKYLFRKEGQNVTLSCEQNLNHDAMYWYRQDPGQGLRLIYYSQIVNDFQKGDIAEGYSVSREKKESFPLTVTSAQKNPTAFYLCASSISGAGTYNEQFFGPGTRLTVL.

A note on this clonotype: A much larger clone differs by one base, so this may be a read error. J is TRBJ2-1 and V is TRBV4-1, with 11 positions matching TRBD2. Looked up from germline, CDR1 is MGHRA and CDR2 is YSYEKL. The CDR3 has 17 residues. CDR3 amino acids: CASGQTSGSMGFDEQFF. In DNA form, the CDR3 reads TGCGCCAGCGGCCAAACTAGCGGGAGTATGGGGTTCGATGAGCAGTTCTTC.

By share, this clonotype ranks as medium-sized. The chain links TRBV14 to TRBJ1-4, with 9 positions matching TRBD1. This CDR3 has 16 amino acids. The ends lost 4 bases at V and 8 bases at J; junction bases unmatched: 11. Per germline, CDR1 SGHDN and CDR2 FVKESK. The DNA for the CDR3 is TGTGCCAGCAGCCTATATACAGGGGGCGTTCGGGAAAAACTGTTTTTT. Protein sequence: CASSLYTGGVREKLFF.

This clonotype is medium-sized in the sample. This CDR3 is CASSPRDLGSGANVLTF. CDR3 DNA: TGTGCCAGCAGTCCCCGGGACCTGGGATCTGGGGCCAACGTCCTGACTTTC. V is TRBV28 and J is TRBJ2-6; either TRBD1 or TRBD2 may fit D (5 bases each). V was clipped by 5 bases and J by 1 base, with 15 bases between them. Germline CDR1 is MDHEN and CDR2 is SYDVKM. This CDR3 is built from 17 residues.

Ten or more counts support this clonotype. This chain links TRBV20-1 with TRBJ2-7; unclear D gene. The CDR3 runs 12 residues. V gave up 4 bases and J gave up 2 bases, with 9 bases separating them. Germline-derived CDR1 and CDR2 are DFQATT and SNEGSKA (reference sequence). CDR3 in amino acids: CSAIANTYEQYF. DNA of the CDR3: TGCAGTGCTATTGCGAATACCTACGAGCAGTACTTC.

This clonotype was detected many times. The J gene is TRBJ1-4, the V gene TRBV6-1; D is perhaps TRBD1 (5 bases). This CDR3 comprises 15 residues. Germline V CDR1 and CDR2: MNHNS, SASEGT. V lost 7 bases and J 0 bases, leaving 12 bases between the germline ends. CDR3 sequence reads: CASKLGAATNEKLFF. CDR3 DNA: TGTGCCAGCAAACTCGGGGCTGCAACTAATGAAAAACTGTTTTTT.

At least ten counts were recorded for this clonotype. This chain uses TRBV2 with TRBJ1-2; D is possibly TRBD1 (5 bases). The length of the CDR3 is 14 residues. The germline V gene has CDR1 SNHLY and CDR2 FYNNEI. V lost 3 bases and J 8 bases, leaving 16 bases between the germline ends. In DNA form, the CDR3 reads TGTGCCAGCAGTGATAATGGGGCAGGGAGCGGCTACACCTTC. Encoded protein: CASSDNGAGSGYTF.

This clonotype was seen once. One end of the junction varies from germline; a read error may be responsible. The V and J genes are TRBV11-2 and TRBJ2-2, with D possibly matching TRBD1 (6 bases). Germline CDR1 SGHAT, CDR2 FQNNGV. The CDR3 is made up of 14 amino acids. The CDR3 spells CASGLQGVTGELFF. CDR3 DNA sequence: TGTGCCAGCGGCTTACAGGGTGTCACCGGGGAGCTGTTTTTT.

Notes on this clonotype: Just one base apart from a much larger clone, this may be a read error. This chain links TRBV7-9 with TRBJ2-1; 8 positions match TRBD1. With 7 bases clipped from V and 11 bases from J, the junction kept 7 bases outside the gene matches. Looked up from germline, CDR1 is SEHNR and CDR2 is FQNEAQ (reference sequence). This CDR3 contains 12 residues. The CDR3 DNA sequence: TGTGCCAGCACCCCGGACAGGGCGAAGCAGTTCTTC. Protein product: CASTPDRAKQFF.

The table lists this clonotype with a few counts. A much larger clone differs by one base, so this may be a read error. The conserved phenylalanine or tryptophan is not found at the CDR3 terminus, so this likely reflects a read error. The chain recombines TRBV6-2 or TRBV6-3 with TRBJ1-2, with 10 bases identical to TRBD1. The V gene's germline CDR1 is MNHEY and CDR2 SVGEGT. The CDR3 contains 15 residues. Trimming removed 6 bases from V and 6 bases from J; junction bases left unmatched: 10. As DNA, the CDR3 is TGTGCCAGCAGCGGTTCGACAGGGGGCATTGATGGCTACACCCTC. Protein sequence: CASSGSTGGIDGYTL.